The 19 T cell receptor beta chains reported below all come from one sample, sequenced in a study of blood T cell repertoires in COVID-19. Some clones are missing from TCRdb's copy, which holds only in-frame ones; the method was immunoSEQ multiplex PCR. The sample carries roughly 150,000 clones, 84% recorded once. The sample consisted of peripheral blood. These TCRs come from a human donor in a cohort sampled during active COVID-19.

This clone was seen more than once but under ten times. The CDR3 region has the DNA TGTGCCAGCAGCCGAGATCGGGGATCACCCCTCCACTTT. This sequence encodes CASSRDRGSPLHF. The rearrangement joins TRBV14 to TRBJ1-6, with D hard to call. Germline V CDR1 and CDR2: SGHDN, FVKESK. The CDR3 consists of 13 residues. Between the trimmed V and J ends, which lost 4 bases and 10 bases, there was a span of 11 bases.

This chain connects TRBV5-4 to TRBJ1-2, with TRBD1 matching over 7 bases. Germline V gives CDR1 SGHNT, CDR2 YYREEE (reference sequence). J gave up 11 bases and V 2 bases, and 12 bases lay outside the gene matches. The CDR3 totals 14 residues. The CDR3 bases are TGTGCCAGCAGCTTAAAGATAACAGGGGAACCTTACACCTTC. Encoded protein: CASSLKITGEPYTF. Full variable domain (rest looked up from reference TRBV5-4 and TRBJ1-2): ETGVTQSPTHLIKTRGQQVTLRCSSQSGHNTVSWYQQALGQGPQFIFQYYREEENGRGNFPPRFSGLQFPNYSSELNVNALELDDSALYLCASSLKITGEPYTFGSGTRLTVV.

As concerns this clone: This sample also contains other DNA sequences that code for the same CDR3. The genes are TRBV4-2 and TRBJ1-5, with 7 bases aligning to TRBD1. The germline gives CDR1 LGHNA, CDR2 YNFKEQ. Losses at the gene ends were 3 bases for V and 2 bases for J; bases not matched to a gene: 7. The CDR3 runs to 16 residues. The DNA of the CDR3 is TGTGCCAGCAGCCAGGATCCCGACAGGGGCAATCAGCCCCAGCATTTT. It is translated as CASSQDPDRGNQPQHF.

The chain employs TRBV5-1 and TRBJ1-4; D unclear. The ends were cut back, 4 bases at V and 3 bases at J, with 16 bases in the middle. From germline, CDR1 is SGHRS and CDR2 YFSETQ. The CDR3 length is 16 residues. The CDR3 reads CASSPTRQLSNEKLFF. The CDR3, as DNA: TGCGCCAGCAGCCCCACGAGGCAACTCTCTAATGAAAAACTGTTTTTT.

The chain employs TRBV19 and TRBJ2-6, with D tentatively TRBD1 (5 bases). The length of the CDR3 is 15 residues. The ends were cut back, 5 bases at V and 1 base at J, with 9 bases in the middle. The germline gives CDR1 LNHDA, CDR2 SQIVND (reference sequence). This CDR3 reads CASSPRVSGANVLTF. For the CDR3, the DNA is TGTGCCAGTAGTCCCAGGGTATCTGGGGCCAACGTCCTGACTTTC.

This clone was seen only a few times. The J gene is TRBJ2-1, the V gene TRBV6-5; D unclear. V was trimmed by 11 bases and J by 0 bases, leaving 11 bases between them. The CDR3 has 13 residues. The germline CDR1 and CDR2 sequences are MNHEY and SVGAGI. The CDR3: CAAGPSSYNEQFF. The DNA for the CDR3 is TGTGCCGCCGGTCCTAGCTCCTACAATGAGCAGTTCTTC.

The chain links TRBV11-3 to TRBJ2-1, with D tentatively TRBD2 (6 bases). CDR3 length: 16 residues. V was shortened by 0 bases and J by 5 bases, with 14 bases between the two germline ends. Per the germline V gene, CDR1 is SGHNT and CDR2 is YENEEA. CDR3 DNA: TGTGCCAGCAGCTTAGATTTTTTCGGGACTGACAATGAGCAGTTCTTC. Protein sequence: CASSLDFFGTDNEQFF.

The gene calls are TRBV7-2 and TRBJ1-2; the D is unclear. The V and J ends lost 4 bases and 5 bases respectively, with 8 bases between them. The length of the CDR3 is 12 residues. Germline V gives CDR1 SGHTA, CDR2 FQGNSA. This chain's CDR3 is CASSSSAYGYTF. For the CDR3, the DNA is TGTGCCAGCAGCTCGAGCGCGTATGGCTACACCTTC.

This clone showed up just a few times. The J gene is TRBJ2-3, the V gene TRBV11-3; 10 nucleotides match TRBD2. There are 14 residues in the CDR3. CDR1 and CDR2 from the germline V gene are SGHNT and YENEEA. The V gene end was trimmed by 5 bases and the J gene end by 4 bases; junction bases not matched to a gene: 3. CDR3 protein: CASSPGLASDTQYF. For the CDR3, the DNA is TGTGCCAGCAGCCCGGGACTAGCGTCAGATACGCAGTATTTT. The full variable domain, in which reference TRBV11-3 and TRBJ2-3 provide the parts outside the CDR3, is EAGVVQSPRYKIIEKKQPVAFWCNPISGHNTLYWYLQNLGQGPELLIRYENEEAVDDSQLPKDRFSAERLKGVDSTLKIQPAELGDSAVYLCASSPGLASDTQYFGPGTRLTVL.

The chain recombines TRBV19 with TRBJ1-1; no reliable D call. Germline V gene lookup returns CDR1 LNHDA and CDR2 SQIVND (reference sequence). The CDR3 sequence is 14 residues long. Trimming removed 3 bases at V and 4 bases at J, with 12 bases between. The CDR3 sequence: CASSIRHVSTEAFF. The CDR3, as DNA: TGTGCCAGTAGTATCCGACATGTTAGCACTGAAGCTTTCTTT.

The gene calls are TRBV7-2 and TRBJ1-2, with D possibly being TRBD1 (6 bases). The CDR3 spans 13 residues. Trimming left V 0 bases short and J 12 bases short, with 14 bases between. The germline V gene encodes CDR1 SGHTA and CDR2 FQGNSA. CDR3 coding DNA: TGTGCCAGCAGCTTAGCGATACAGGGTGCCCACACCTTC. It yields the protein CASSLAIQGAHTF.

The chain uses TRBV7-2 and TRBJ2-3; 8 bases agree with TRBD1. Germline lookup yields CDR1 SGHTA and CDR2 FQGNSA. The CDR3 has 15 amino acids. The J segment lost 3 bases and the V segment lost 2 bases, leaving 4 bases of the junction unmatched. In nucleotides, the CDR3 is TGTGCCAGCAGCTTAATGACAGGGGAAACAGATACGCAGTATTTT. Its protein product is CASSLMTGETDTQYF.

The chain recombines TRBV29-1 with TRBJ2-7; 14 bases are a match to TRBD2. The CDR3 covers 13 residues. The J segment lost 3 bases and the V segment lost 7 bases, leaving 2 bases of the junction unmatched. Germline-derived CDR1 and CDR2 are SQVTM and ANQGSEA. CDR3 residues: CSAGTSGGYEQYF. In DNA form, the CDR3 reads TGCAGCGCCGGGACTAGCGGGGGCTACGAGCAGTACTTC.

J is TRBJ1-4 and V is TRBV11-2, with 8 bases fitting TRBD1. Germline CDR1 SGHAT, CDR2 FQNNGV. This CDR3 is built from 14 residues. The trim removed 3 bases at V and 5 bases at J, leaving 2 bases unmatched. For the CDR3, the DNA is TGTGCCAGCAGCTTGACAGGGGCAAATGAAAAACTGTTTTTT. Encoded protein: CASSLTGANEKLFF.

The chain recombines TRBV6-5 with TRBJ2-2; 7 bases match TRBD1. The germline CDR1 and CDR2 sequences are MNHEY and SVGAGI. The CDR3 runs to 14 residues. V trimming: 5 bases; J trimming: 6 bases; junction bases outside the gene matches: 6. The CDR3 nucleotides read TGTGCCAGCAGTCCGGACAGGCGGTCCGGGGAGCTGTTTTTT. Translated, it gives CASSPDRRSGELFF.

This chain connects TRBV30 to TRBJ1-5; D remains ambiguous. Germline CDR1 reads GTSNPN; CDR2 reads SVGIG (reference sequence). The CDR3 consists of 13 residues. V was clipped by 2 bases and J by 5 bases, with 10 bases between them. DNA of the CDR3: TGTGCCTGGAGTCCGGGGTCCGATCAGCCCCAGCATTTT. Amino acids: CAWSPGSDQPQHF.

This chain uses TRBV9 with TRBJ2-2; TRBD2 matches 13 bases. With V trimmed by 0 bases and J by 6 bases, 8 bases remained unmatched. This CDR3 spans 18 amino acids. Germline V gene lookup returns CDR1 SGDLS and CDR2 YYNGEE. The CDR3 bases are TGTGCCAGCAGCGTAGGACTAGCGGGGGGCACCTACGCCGGGGAGCTGTTTTTT. Protein: CASSVGLAGGTYAGELFF.

V is TRBV28 and J is TRBJ1-4, with TRBD1 matching 8 bases. Germline V gene data show CDR1 as MDHEN and CDR2 as SYDVKM. The CDR3 covers 16 residues. The trim removed 5 bases at V and 8 bases at J, leaving 13 bases unmatched. The CDR3 DNA sequence: TGTGCCAGCAGTCCCCGCCCCGGGACAGGCGACGAAAAACTGTTTTTT. It translates to CASSPRPGTGDEKLFF.

The chain uses TRBV27 and TRBJ1-1; D possibly corresponds to TRBD1 (5 bases). The ends were cut back, 5 bases at V and 4 bases at J, with 20 bases in the middle. This CDR3 region has 16 residues. Germline V gene lookup returns CDR1 MNHEY and CDR2 SMNVEV (reference sequence). The CDR3 coding sequence is TGTGCCAGCAGTAAATGGGCTGGGGCGGGGGGCACTGAAGCTTTCTTT. Translated, it gives CASSKWAGAGGTEAFF.